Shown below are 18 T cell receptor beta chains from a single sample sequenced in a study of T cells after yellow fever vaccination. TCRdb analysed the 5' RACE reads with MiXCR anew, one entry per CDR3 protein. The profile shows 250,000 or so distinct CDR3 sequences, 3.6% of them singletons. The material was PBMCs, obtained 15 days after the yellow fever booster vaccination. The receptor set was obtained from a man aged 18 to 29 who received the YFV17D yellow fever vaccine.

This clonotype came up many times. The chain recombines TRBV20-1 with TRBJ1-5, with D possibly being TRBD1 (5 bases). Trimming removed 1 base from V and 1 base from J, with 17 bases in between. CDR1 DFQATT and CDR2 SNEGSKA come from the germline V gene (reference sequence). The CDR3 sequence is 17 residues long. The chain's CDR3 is CSARVIGAGLSNQPQHF. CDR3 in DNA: TGCAGTGCTAGAGTAATAGGGGCAGGTCTAAGCAATCAGCCCCAGCATTTT.

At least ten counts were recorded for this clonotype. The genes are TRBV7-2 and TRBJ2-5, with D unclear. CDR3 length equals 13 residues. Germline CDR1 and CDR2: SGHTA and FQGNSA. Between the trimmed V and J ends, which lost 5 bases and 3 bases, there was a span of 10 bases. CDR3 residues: CASSPRAKETQYF. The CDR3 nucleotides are TGTGCCAGCAGCCCCCGTGCTAAAGAGACCCAGTACTTC. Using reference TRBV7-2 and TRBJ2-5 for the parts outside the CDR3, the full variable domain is GAGVSQSPSNKVTEKGKDVELRCDPISGHTALYWYRQSLGQGLEFLIYFQGNSAPDKSGLPSDRFSAERTGGSVSTLTIQRTQQEDSAVYLCASSPRAKETQYFGPGTRLLVL.

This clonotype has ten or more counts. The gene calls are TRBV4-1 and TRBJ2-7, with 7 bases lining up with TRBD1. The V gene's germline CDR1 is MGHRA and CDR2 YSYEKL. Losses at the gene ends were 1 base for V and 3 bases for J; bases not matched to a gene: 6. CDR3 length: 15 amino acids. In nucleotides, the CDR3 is TGCGCCAGCAGCCAAGTGTATAACAGGGGCTACGAGCAGTACTTC. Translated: CASSQVYNRGYEQYF.

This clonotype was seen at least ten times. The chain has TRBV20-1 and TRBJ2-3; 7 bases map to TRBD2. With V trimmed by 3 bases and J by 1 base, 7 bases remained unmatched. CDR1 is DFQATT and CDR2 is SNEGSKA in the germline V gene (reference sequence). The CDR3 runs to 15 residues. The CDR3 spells CSASSGGRRTDTQYF. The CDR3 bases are TGCAGTGCTAGTTCCGGCGGGAGACGCACAGATACGCAGTATTTT.

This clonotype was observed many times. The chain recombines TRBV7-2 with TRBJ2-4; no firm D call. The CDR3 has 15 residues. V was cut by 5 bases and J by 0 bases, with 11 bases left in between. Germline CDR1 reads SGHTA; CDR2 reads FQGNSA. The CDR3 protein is CASSPPPIAKNIQYF. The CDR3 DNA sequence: TGTGCCAGCAGCCCTCCCCCCATAGCCAAAAACATTCAGTACTTC. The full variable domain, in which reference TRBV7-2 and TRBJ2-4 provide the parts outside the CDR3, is GAGVSQSPSNKVTEKGKDVELRCDPISGHTALYWYRQSLGQGLEFLIYFQGNSAPDKSGLPSDRFSAERTGGSVSTLTIQRTQQEDSAVYLCASSPPPIAKNIQYFGAGTRLSVL.

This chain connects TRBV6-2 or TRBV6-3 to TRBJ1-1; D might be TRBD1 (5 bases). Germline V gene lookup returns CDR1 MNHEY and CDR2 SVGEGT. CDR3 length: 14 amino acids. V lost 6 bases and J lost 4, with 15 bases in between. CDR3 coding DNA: TGTGCCAGCAGGGGCGCCCGGGGGGGCACTGAAGCTTTCTTT. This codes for CASRGARGGTEAFF.

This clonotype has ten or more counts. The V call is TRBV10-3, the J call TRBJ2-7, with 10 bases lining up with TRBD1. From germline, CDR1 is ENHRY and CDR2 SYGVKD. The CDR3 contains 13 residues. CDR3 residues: CAINSGTGDLYSV. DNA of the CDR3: TGTGCCATCAACTCCGGGACAGGGGATCTTTACTCAGTC.

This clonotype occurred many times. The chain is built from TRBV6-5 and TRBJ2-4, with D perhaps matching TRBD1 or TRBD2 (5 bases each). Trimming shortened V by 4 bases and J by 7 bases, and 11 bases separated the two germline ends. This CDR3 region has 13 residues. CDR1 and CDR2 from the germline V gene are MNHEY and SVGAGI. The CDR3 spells CASSSGAMNIQYF. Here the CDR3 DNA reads TGTGCCAGCAGTTCCGGGGCTATGAACATTCAGTACTTC.

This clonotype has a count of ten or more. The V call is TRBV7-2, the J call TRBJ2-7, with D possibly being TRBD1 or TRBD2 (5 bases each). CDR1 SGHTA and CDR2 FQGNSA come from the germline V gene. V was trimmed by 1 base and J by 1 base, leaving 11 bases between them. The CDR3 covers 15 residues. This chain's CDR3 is CASSLVGEWSYEQYF. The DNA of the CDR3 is TGTGCCAGCAGCTTAGTGGGGGAGTGGTCCTACGAGCAGTACTTC.

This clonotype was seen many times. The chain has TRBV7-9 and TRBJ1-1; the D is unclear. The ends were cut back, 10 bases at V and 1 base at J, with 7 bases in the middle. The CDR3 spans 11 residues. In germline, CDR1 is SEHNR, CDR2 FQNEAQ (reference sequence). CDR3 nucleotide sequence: TGTGCCACCCGGACGAACACTGAAGCTTTCTTT. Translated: CATRTNTEAFF. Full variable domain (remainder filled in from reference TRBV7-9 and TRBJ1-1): DTGVSQNPRHKITKRGQNVTFRCDPISEHNRLYWYRQTLGQGPEFLTYFQNEAQLEKSRLLSDRFSAERPKGSFSTLEIQRTEQGDSAMYLCATRTNTEAFFGQGTRLTVV.

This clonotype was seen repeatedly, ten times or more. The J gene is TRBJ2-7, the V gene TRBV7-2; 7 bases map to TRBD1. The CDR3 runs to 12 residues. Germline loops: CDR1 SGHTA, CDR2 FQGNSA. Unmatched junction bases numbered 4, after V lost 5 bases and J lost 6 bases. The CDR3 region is CASSVHRGEQYF. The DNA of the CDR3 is TGTGCCAGCAGCGTCCACAGGGGCGAGCAGTACTTC.

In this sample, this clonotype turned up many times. CDR3 sequence: CASSLQGAIYGYTF. CDR3 bases: TGTGCCAGCAGTTTACAGGGGGCTATCTATGGCTACACCTTC. This chain uses TRBV12-3 or TRBV12-4 with TRBJ1-2; 8 bases are a match to TRBD1. After removal of 2 bases from V and 4 bases from J, the junction contained 3 bases not matched to a gene. There are 14 residues in the CDR3.

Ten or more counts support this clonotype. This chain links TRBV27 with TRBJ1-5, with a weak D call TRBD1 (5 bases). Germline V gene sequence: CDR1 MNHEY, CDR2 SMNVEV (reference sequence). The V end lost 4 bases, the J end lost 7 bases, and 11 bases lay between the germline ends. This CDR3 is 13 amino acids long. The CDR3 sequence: CASSSSGPQPQHF. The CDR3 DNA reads TGTGCCAGCAGTTCCTCAGGGCCCCAGCCCCAGCATTTT.

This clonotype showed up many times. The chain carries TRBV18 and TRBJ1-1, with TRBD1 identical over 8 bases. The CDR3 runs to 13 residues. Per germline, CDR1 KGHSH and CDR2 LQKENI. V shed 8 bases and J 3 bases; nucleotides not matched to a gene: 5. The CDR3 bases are TGTGCCAGCAGGACAGGGTCGGACACTGAAGCTTTCTTT. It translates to CASRTGSDTEAFF.

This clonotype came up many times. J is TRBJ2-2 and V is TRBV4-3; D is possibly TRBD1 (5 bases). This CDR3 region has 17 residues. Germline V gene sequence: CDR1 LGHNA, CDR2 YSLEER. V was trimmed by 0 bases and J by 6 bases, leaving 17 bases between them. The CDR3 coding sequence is TGCGCCAGCAGCCAAGATAACGGAACTGGCAGGGCCGGGGAGCTGTTTTTT. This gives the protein CASSQDNGTGRAGELFF.

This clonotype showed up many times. Written as DNA, the CDR3 is TGTGCCAGCAGCTTACGGCGGGGGGGGCCCACAGATACGCAGTATTTT. Translating it yields CASSLRRGGPTDTQYF. The genes are TRBV7-3 and TRBJ2-3, with 9 bases aligning to TRBD2. The CDR3 loop spans 16 amino acids. V lost 2 bases to trimming and J lost 2 bases; unmatched junction nucleotides: 5. Germline loops: CDR1 SGHTA, CDR2 FQGTGA.

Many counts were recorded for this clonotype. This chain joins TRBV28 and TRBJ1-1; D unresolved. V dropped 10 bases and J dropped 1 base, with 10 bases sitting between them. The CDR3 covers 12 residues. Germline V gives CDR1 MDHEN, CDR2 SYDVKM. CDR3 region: CATSWGNTEAFF. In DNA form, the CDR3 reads TGTGCCACCTCGTGGGGGAACACTGAAGCTTTCTTT. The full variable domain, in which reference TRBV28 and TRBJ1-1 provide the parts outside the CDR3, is DVKVTQSSRYLVKRTGEKVFLECVQDMDHENMFWYRQDPGLGLRLIYFSYDVKMKEKGDIPEGYSVSREKKERFSLILESASTNQTSMYLCATSWGNTEAFFGQGTRLTVV.

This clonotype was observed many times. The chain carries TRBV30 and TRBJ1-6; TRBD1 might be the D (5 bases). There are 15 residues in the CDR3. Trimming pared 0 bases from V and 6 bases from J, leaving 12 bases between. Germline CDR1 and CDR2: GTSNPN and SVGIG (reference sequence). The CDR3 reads CAWSVFQGANSPLHF. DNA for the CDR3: TGTGCCTGGAGTGTATTTCAGGGAGCTAATTCACCCCTCCACTTT.